This TCR beta chain was retrieved from a study of shared clonotypes between healthy human individuals. General study findings and limits: About 5% was the fraction of naive CD4 clonotypes found shared across a few donors.

Trimming cost V 1 base and J 0 bases, with 21 bases left between them. This CDR3 region has 19 residues. Germline CDR1 and CDR2: LGHNA and YSLEER. Profiling relied on immunoSEQ multiplex PCR, and the TCRdb table lists in-frame clones only, not all of them. The table includes some 1,400,000 clones, approximately 96% detected once. As to this clone: Its antigen is unidentified.

The chain combines TRBV4-3 with TRBJ1-1; no definite D call. The sequencing sample was made of naive CD4+ T cells sorted from blood. As for subset: CD45RA+ positively selected. This receptor was identified in a man aged 25 to 45 in good health. DNA of the CDR3: TGCGCCAGCAGCCAAGTGAGGGTGGGCGCAGGTAACATGAACACTGAAGCTTTCTTT. It specifies CASSQVRVGAGNMNTEAFF.